This T cell receptor (beta chain) stems from a study of T cells in Graves' hyperthyroidism and ophthalmopathy. Study-level findings and limits: Most thyroid clonotypes with frequency above 0.001 were detected in blood. Patients with ophthalmopathy were separated from those with stable hyperthyroidism by a 13 V-J model.

The J segment lost 5 bases and the V segment lost 2 bases, leaving 17 bases of the junction unmatched. The germline CDR1 and CDR2 sequences are WSHSY and SAAADI. This CDR3 is built from 19 residues. This clonotype was seen a few times. Its antigen is undetermined. Regions amplified from RNA transcripts were the TCR beta CDR3 regions. Carried out on the TCR CDR3, a first-round RT-PCR used the HTBI primer set. TCRdb re-called the multiplex PCR reads with MiXCR, one entry per CDR3 protein. The sample has under 400,000 distinct CDR3 sequences; about 20% are singletons. Clinical symptoms, serum thyroxine and TRAb, thyroid ultrasound and orbital computed tomography together formed the diagnostic basis.

Sequencing used blood. The TCR was taken from a woman between 45 and 60 years old with Graves' hyperthyroidism. The rearrangement links TRBV10-2 to TRBJ2-5; TRBD2 matches at 10 bases. The CDR3 region has the DNA TGCGCCAGCAGTGAGCTACCAGGCCGTGAGCGGGGGGGCGGGGAGACCCAGTACTTC. It yields the protein CASSELPGRERGGGETQYF.